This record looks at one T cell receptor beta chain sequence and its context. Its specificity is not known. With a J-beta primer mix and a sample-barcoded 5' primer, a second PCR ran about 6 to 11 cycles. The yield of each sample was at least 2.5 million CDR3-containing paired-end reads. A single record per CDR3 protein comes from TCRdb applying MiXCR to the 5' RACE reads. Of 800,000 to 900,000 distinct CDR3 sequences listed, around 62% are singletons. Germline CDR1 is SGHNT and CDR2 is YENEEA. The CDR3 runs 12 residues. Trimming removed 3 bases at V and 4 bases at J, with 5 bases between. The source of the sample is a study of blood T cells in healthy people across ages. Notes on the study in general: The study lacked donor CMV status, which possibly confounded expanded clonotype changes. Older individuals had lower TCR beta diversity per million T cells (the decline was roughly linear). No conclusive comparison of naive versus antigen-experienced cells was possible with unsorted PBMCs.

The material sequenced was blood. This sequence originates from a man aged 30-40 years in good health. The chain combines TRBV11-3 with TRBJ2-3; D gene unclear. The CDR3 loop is CASSLWPDTQYF. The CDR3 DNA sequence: TGTGCCAGCAGCTTGTGGCCAGATACGCAGTATTTT.